What follows are 32 T cell receptor beta chains derived from one specimen sequenced in a study of memory CD4+ T cells and cytomegalovirus serostatus. Libraries were prepared by immunoSEQ multiplex PCR; TCRdb keeps only in-frame clonotypes and omits some of them. The data show 35,000 to 45,000 clones, 75% to 80% seen once. Single viable CD3+CD4+CD8-CD45RO+ cells were sorted as the memory CD4+ T cells. Sequencing was carried out using memory CD4+ T cells from blood. These receptors were obtained from an adult in good health and CMV-seronegative.

This chain links TRBV19 with TRBJ2-3, with D possibly being TRBD2 (6 bases). This CDR3 contains 13 residues. Germline CDR1 and CDR2: LNHDA and SQIVND (reference sequence). Trimming cost V 7 bases and J 3 bases, with 11 bases left between them. The CDR3 sequence: CASNDGGTDTQYF. The CDR3 DNA follows: TGTGCCAGTAACGACGGGGGAACAGATACGCAGTATTTT.

The CDR3 nucleotides are TGTGCCAGCAGCTTAAGGCCCTCTCTGGACAGCTCAGGAGAGAACACTGAAGCTTTCTTT. Protein product: CASSLRPSLDSSGENTEAFF. The chain has TRBV7-3 and TRBJ1-1, with a tentative D call TRBD1 (6 bases). The germline CDR1 and CDR2 sequences are SGHTA and FQGTGA. Trimming removed 1 base at V and 1 base at J, with 25 bases between. The length of the CDR3 is 20 residues.

The chain links TRBV6-5 to TRBJ2-7; a weak D match, TRBD1 (5 bases). CDR1 and CDR2 (germline): MNHEY, SVGAGI. The CDR3 length is 15 residues. Trimming stripped 6 bases from V and 0 bases from J, with 15 bases between. CDR3 nucleotide sequence: TGTGCCAGCAGGCCGGACATCCTTCCCTCCTACGAGCAGTACTTC. Translated, it gives CASRPDILPSYEQYF.

V and J are TRBV2 and TRBJ1-2, with D unresolved. Per the germline V gene, CDR1 is SNHLY and CDR2 is FYNNEI. This CDR3 comprises 12 residues. V was pared by 2 bases and J by 2 bases, with 3 bases between. For the CDR3, the DNA is TGTGCCAGCAGTGAATCGAACTATGGCTACACCTTC. This codes for CASSESNYGYTF.

The rearrangement uses TRBV12-5 and TRBJ1-1; perhaps TRBD1 as D (5 bases). The germline V gene has CDR1 LGHNT and CDR2 FRNRAP. V lost 0 bases to trimming and J lost 1 base, with 9 bases between them. CDR3 length: 15 residues. The CDR3 region is CASGLVLGGNTEAFF. The CDR3 DNA reads as TGTGCTAGTGGTTTGGTACTCGGGGGGAACACTGAAGCTTTCTTT.

The J gene is TRBJ2-5, the V gene TRBV19; D is tentatively TRBD1 or TRBD2 (5 bases each). V shed 5 bases and J shed 5 bases, with 12 bases lying between them. This CDR3 is 13 amino acids long. Germline V gives CDR1 LNHDA, CDR2 SQIVND (reference sequence). The CDR3 region has the DNA TGTGCCAGTAGTGGGACCGCGCGGGAGACCCAGTACTTC. It encodes CASSGTARETQYF.

The J gene is TRBJ1-2, the V gene TRBV7-9, with no clear D. V lost 3 bases, J lost 5 bases, and 7 bases lay in between. The CDR3 runs 12 residues. From germline, CDR1 is SEHNR and CDR2 FQNEAQ (reference sequence). CDR3: CASSLDRYGYTF. CDR3 coding DNA: TGTGCCAGCAGCTTGGACCGTTATGGCTACACCTTC.

The chain carries TRBV6-1 and TRBJ2-5, with 7 bases that match TRBD1. The ends lost 5 bases at V and 5 bases at J; junction bases unmatched: 5. Germline CDR1 reads MNHNS; CDR2 reads SASEGT. The CDR3 contains 13 residues. The CDR3 DNA reads as TGTGCCAGCAGTCACAGGGGTCTGGAGACCCAGTACTTC. It specifies CASSHRGLETQYF.

This clone turned up a few times. The gene calls are TRBV6-5 and TRBJ2-3, with 8 positions matching TRBD1. Looked up from germline, CDR1 is MNHEY and CDR2 is SVGAGI. There are 15 residues in the CDR3. The ends lost 8 bases at V and 1 base at J; junction bases unmatched: 8. The CDR3 reads CASRMTGAGTDTQYF. The DNA for the CDR3 is TGTGCCAGCCGTATGACAGGGGCGGGCACAGATACGCAGTATTTT.

This chain connects TRBV10-3 to TRBJ2-4; D call uncertain. The CDR3 has 13 residues. Trimming stripped 6 bases from V and 7 bases from J, with 13 bases between. Per the germline V gene, CDR1 is ENHRY and CDR2 is SYGVKD. The chain's CDR3 is CAISPSNANIQYF. The CDR3 bases are TGTGCCATCAGCCCAAGCAACGCGAACATTCAGTACTTC.

This rearrangement joins TRBV19 to TRBJ1-2, with 8 positions matching TRBD1. The length of the CDR3 is 15 residues. The V gene end was trimmed by 5 bases and the J gene end by 2 bases; junction bases not matched to a gene: 7. In germline, CDR1 is LNHDA, CDR2 SQIVND (reference sequence). CDR3 coding DNA: TGTGCCAGTAGTCCGATAAACAGGGGGAACTATGGCTACACCTTC. This sequence encodes CASSPINRGNYGYTF.

The chain is built from TRBV10-1 and TRBJ2-5; TRBD2 matches 9 bases. This CDR3 region has 15 residues. Looked up from germline, CDR1 is WNHNN and CDR2 is SYGVQD (reference sequence). V dropped 2 bases and J dropped 3; count of bases not matched to a gene: 4. The CDR3 nucleotides read TGCGCCAGCAGTGAGAACCTAGCGGGGAAAGAGACCCAGTACTTC. It encodes CASSENLAGKETQYF.

The rearrangement links TRBV4-1 to TRBJ2-1; TRBD1 matches 11 bases. The germline CDR1 and CDR2 sequences are MGHRA and YSYEKL. The ends lost 2 bases at V and 2 bases at J; junction bases unmatched: 5. The CDR3 runs to 17 residues. The CDR3 nucleotides are TGCGCCAGCAGCCAAAGATCGGGACAGGGGGCCTACAATGAGCAGTTCTTC. It specifies CASSQRSGQGAYNEQFF.

The CDR3 coding sequence is TGTGCCAGCAGTGGAGGGGTAGGACAGCCCCAGCATTTT. As protein: CASSGGVGQPQHF. V gene TRBV6-1 combines with J gene TRBJ1-5; D is perhaps TRBD1 (5 bases). Germline CDR1 and CDR2: MNHNS and SASEGT. The CDR3 length is 13 residues. Trimming cost V 4 bases and J 7 bases, with 11 bases left between them.

V usage is TRBV14 and J usage is TRBJ1-6; D not resolved. The CDR3 totals 14 residues. The V gene's germline CDR1 is SGHDN and CDR2 FVKESK. Trimming removed 0 bases at V and 9 bases at J, with 9 bases between. Written as DNA, the CDR3 is TGTGCCAGCAGCCAAGATCGAGGTCGTTCACCCCTCCACTTT. The encoded protein is CASSQDRGRSPLHF.

This chain links TRBV19 with TRBJ1-2, with TRBD1 identical over 9 bases. After removal of 6 bases from V and 2 bases from J, the junction contained 1 base not matched to a gene. Germline V CDR1 and CDR2: LNHDA, SQIVND (reference sequence). This CDR3 region has 13 residues. CDR3 protein: CASRGTGNYGYTF. In nucleotides, the CDR3 is TGTGCCAGTAGAGGGACAGGGAACTATGGCTACACCTTC.

V is TRBV11-2 and J is TRBJ1-1; no clear D. Germline V CDR1 and CDR2: SGHAT, FQNNGV. V was clipped by 4 bases and J by 2 bases, with 8 bases between them. The CDR3 spans 13 residues. CDR3 nucleotide sequence: TGTGCCAGCAGCTCCCGCTTTAACACTGAAGCTTTCTTT. It is translated as CASSSRFNTEAFF. Complete variable domain (other parts from reference TRBV11-2 and TRBJ1-1): EAGVAQSPRYKIIEKRQSVAFWCNPISGHATLYWYQQILGQGPKLLIQFQNNGVVDDSQLPKDRFSAERLKGVDSTLKIQPAKLEDSAVYLCASSSRFNTEAFFGQGTRLTVV.

The rearrangement uses TRBV30 and TRBJ1-3; D call uncertain. The CDR3 contains 16 residues. Germline CDR1 and CDR2: GTSNPN and SVGIG (reference sequence). Trimming stripped 6 bases from V and 0 bases from J, with 18 bases between. The CDR3 DNA follows: TGTGCCTGCACACCGGGAGTGAAGATCTCTGGAAACACCATATATTTT. Its protein is CACTPGVKISGNTIYF.

This chain uses TRBV5-1 with TRBJ2-5; D not certain. The CDR3 is made up of 13 amino acids. Germline V lookup: CDR1 SGHRS, CDR2 YFSETQ. V was shortened by 4 bases and J by 6 bases, with 13 bases between the two germline ends. CDR3 DNA sequence: TGCGCCAGCAGCCCCGGGCCGTCGCAGACCCAGTACTTC. Encoded protein: CASSPGPSQTQYF.

The genes are TRBV2 and TRBJ2-3, with TRBD2 matching 11 bases. V was pared by 7 bases and J by 1 base, with 13 bases of the junction left unmatched. CDR1 SNHLY and CDR2 FYNNEI come from the germline V gene. The CDR3 consists of 18 residues. The CDR3 sequence: CASKVFTSGGYGTDTQYF. The CDR3, as DNA: TGTGCCAGCAAGGTCTTTACTAGCGGGGGCTACGGCACAGATACGCAGTATTTT. Drawing the rest from reference TRBV2 and TRBJ2-3, the complete variable domain is EPEVTQTPSHQVTQMGQEVILRCVPISNHLYFYWYRQILGQKVEFLVSFYNNEISEKSEIFDDQFSVERPDGSNFTLKIRSTKLEDSAMYFCASKVFTSGGYGTDTQYFGPGTRLTVL.

This clone is a singleton in its sample. The CDR3 loop is CASSSGQGRLDEQFF. The CDR3 region has the DNA TGCGCCAGCAGCTCGGGACAGGGAAGGTTGGATGAGCAGTTCTTC. The rearrangement joins TRBV5-1 to TRBJ2-1, with TRBD1 identical over 9 bases. The trim removed 3 bases at V and 8 bases at J, leaving 9 bases unmatched. Germline V gives CDR1 SGHRS, CDR2 YFSETQ. This CDR3 has 15 residues.

The V call is TRBV6-1, the J call TRBJ2-7; TRBD2 matches at 15 bases. This CDR3 has 12 amino acids. The ends lost 8 bases at V and 8 bases at J; junction bases unmatched: 1. Germline lookup yields CDR1 MNHNS and CDR2 SASEGT. The CDR3 DNA sequence: TGTGCCAGCGGGACTAGCGGGGGGAAGCAGTACTTC. Protein product: CASGTSGGKQYF.

The chain uses TRBV7-2 and TRBJ2-3, with 10 bases lining up with TRBD2. J was trimmed by 3 bases and V by 4 bases; bases with no gene match: 4. Germline loops: CDR1 SGHTA, CDR2 FQGNSA. The CDR3 has 15 amino acids. CDR3 residues: CASSYGLAATDTQYF. Here the CDR3 DNA reads TGTGCCAGCAGCTACGGACTAGCGGCAACAGATACGCAGTATTTT.

CDR3 DNA: TGTGCCAGCAGGGGGGGACAGGGAGGGTACGAGCAGTACTTC. Amino acids: CASRGGQGGYEQYF. The gene calls are TRBV7-2 and TRBJ2-7; 9 bases map to TRBD1. The length of the CDR3 is 14 residues. V lost 6 bases, J lost 4 bases, and 7 bases stayed unmatched. Germline lookup yields CDR1 SGHTA and CDR2 FQGNSA. The full variable domain, rest sourced from reference TRBV7-2 and TRBJ2-7, is GAGVSQSPSNKVTEKGKDVELRCDPISGHTALYWYRQSLGQGLEFLIYFQGNSAPDKSGLPSDRFSAERTGGSVSTLTIQRTQQEDSAVYLCASRGGQGGYEQYFGPGTRLTVT.

This clone was observed once. The chain employs TRBV19 and TRBJ2-6; D is ambiguous. With 7 bases removed from V and 0 bases from J, the gap between germline ends came to 13 bases. The CDR3 loop spans 16 amino acids. Germline CDR1 and CDR2: LNHDA and SQIVND (reference sequence). Here the CDR3 reads CASISQAISGANVLTF. The CDR3 coding sequence is TGTGCCAGTATTAGTCAGGCCATCTCTGGGGCCAACGTCCTGACTTTC.

This chain links TRBV30 with TRBJ1-1; no clear D. Germline V gene sequence: CDR1 GTSNPN, CDR2 SVGIG (reference sequence). The CDR3 length is 11 residues. CDR3 sequence reads: CATLRGREAFF. Here the CDR3 DNA reads TGTGCGACTCTCAGAGGACGGGAAGCTTTCTTT.

The chain has TRBV19 and TRBJ2-5, with D unclear. Germline V lookup: CDR1 LNHDA, CDR2 SQIVND (reference sequence). Trimming removed 3 bases at V and 5 bases at J, with 13 bases between. The CDR3 has 14 residues. The chain's CDR3 is CASSIRVNGETQYF. The CDR3 bases are TGTGCCAGTAGTATCCGGGTAAATGGGGAGACCCAGTACTTC.

The rearrangement joins TRBV5-6 to TRBJ1-2; a possible D gene is TRBD1 (5 bases). Germline CDR1 and CDR2: SGHDT and YYEEEE. This CDR3 has 14 amino acids. Between the trimmed V and J ends, which lost 0 bases and 9 bases, there was a span of 15 bases. The CDR3 nucleotides read TGTGCCAGCAGCTTGGATATGGACACTAATCGCTACACCTTC. It encodes CASSLDMDTNRYTF. The full variable domain, rest sourced from reference TRBV5-6 and TRBJ1-2, is DAGVTQSPTHLIKTRGQQVTLRCSPKSGHDTVSWYQQALGQGPQFIFQYYEEEERQRGNFPDRFSGHQFPNYSSELNVNALLLGDSALYLCASSLDMDTNRYTFGSGTRLTVV.

The chain joins TRBV19 to TRBJ2-2; D could derive from TRBD1 or TRBD2 (6 bases each). V dropped 3 bases and J dropped 3 bases, with 11 bases sitting between them. The CDR3 length is 15 residues. CDR1 LNHDA and CDR2 SQIVND come from the germline V gene (reference sequence). The CDR3 protein is CASSISGADTGELFF. The CDR3 DNA follows: TGTGCCAGTAGTATCTCGGGGGCGGACACCGGGGAGCTGTTTTTT.

The chain joins TRBV18 to TRBJ2-5; D might be TRBD2 (7 bases). Germline V lookup: CDR1 KGHSH, CDR2 LQKENI. V dropped 2 bases and J dropped 5 bases, with 12 bases sitting between them. CDR3 length equals 14 residues. CDR3 loop: CASSPTGGAETQYF. The CDR3 region has the DNA TGTGCCAGCTCACCAACGGGGGGCGCGGAGACCCAGTACTTC. The entire variable domain, with the rest obtained from reference TRBV18 and TRBJ2-5, is as follows: NAGVMQNPRHLVRRRGQEARLRCSPMKGHSHVYWYRQLPEEGLKFMVYLQKENIIDESGMPKERFSAEFPKEGPSILRIQQVVRGDSAAYFCASSPTGGAETQYFGPGTRLLVL.

V and J are TRBV5-1 and TRBJ2-7; 9 positions agree with TRBD2. The CDR3 spans 15 residues. The germline gives CDR1 SGHRS, CDR2 YFSETQ. J was trimmed by 1 base and V by 4 bases; bases with no gene match: 6. The CDR3 sequence: CASSGGGAGSYEQYF. CDR3 in DNA: TGCGCCAGCAGCGGCGGGGGGGCCGGGTCCTACGAGCAGTACTTC.

V is TRBV7-6 and J is TRBJ1-1; TRBD1 might be the D (6 bases). This CDR3 has 13 amino acids. Germline assignment: CDR1 SGHVS and CDR2 FNYEAQ. With 8 bases removed from V and 2 bases from J, the gap between germline ends came to 12 bases. CDR3 sequence (DNA): TGTGCCAGCGCCCAGGGGAGAAACACTGAAGCTTTCTTT. This encodes CASAQGRNTEAFF.